Listed below are T cell receptor beta chains from one sample, sequenced in a study of cytomegalovirus exposure and HLA in healthy donors. Profiling relied on immunoSEQ multiplex PCR, and the TCRdb table lists in-frame clones only, not all of them. The sample lists fewer than 250,000 clones, approximately 80% occurring once. Material: PBMCs. These receptors were obtained from a man aged 40-49 years in good health and CMV-seropositive. The CDR3 runs from the conserved cysteine through the conserved F or W. A D gene is named only where the DNA matches it firmly. A row's size may be missing; if present it is once, few, many or a size class.

size: .
V: TRBV5-1
D: TRBD1
J: TRBJ1-2
CDR3: CASSLGDSQSYTF
DNA: TGCGCCAGCAGCTTGGGGGACAGCCAGAGCTACACCTTC

size: .
V: TRBV28
D: .
J: TRBJ1-5
CDR3: CASTPGGSNQPQHF
DNA: TGTGCCAGCACCCCTGGGGGGAGTAATCAGCCCCAGCATTTT

size: .
V: TRBV4-1
D: .
J: TRBJ1-4
CDR3: CASSQEGTGSEKLFF
DNA: TGCGCCAGCAGCCAGGAAGGAACAGGGTCGGAAAAACTGTTTTTT

size: .
V: TRBV6-1
D: .
J: TRBJ1-1
CDR3: CASSELGADTEAFF
DNA: TGTGCCAGCAGTGAATTGGGGGCTGACACTGAAGCTTTCTTT

size: .
V: TRBV18
D: TRBD2
J: TRBJ2-2
CDR3: CASSLRQAGGSNTGELFF
DNA: TGTGCCAGCTCCCTCCGTCAAGCGGGGGGCTCGAACACCGGGGAGCTGTTTTTT

size: .
V: TRBV12-2
D: .
J: TRBJ2-5
CDR3: CASRFVRGLAGEQETQYF
DNA: TGTGCAAGTCGCTTCGTCAGGGGACTAGCGGGGGAGCAAGAGACCCAGTACTTC

size: .
V: TRBV5-6
D: TRBD2
J: TRBJ2-7
CDR3: CASSLSGSSYEQYF
DNA: TGTGCCAGCAGCTTAAGCGGGAGTTCCTACGAGCAGTACTTC

size: .
V: TRBV18
D: .
J: TRBJ2-2
CDR3: CASTQRKVDVAELFF
DNA: TGTGCCAGCACTCAGCGGAAAGTGGATGTTGCGGAGCTGTTTTTT

size: .
V: TRBV2
D: TRBD2
J: TRBJ2-5
CDR3: CASSERTSQETQYF
DNA: TGTGCCAGCAGTGAACGGACTAGCCAAGAGACCCAGTACTTC

size: few
V: TRBV14
D: TRBD2
J: TRBJ2-1
CDR3: CASSQDPGGKQFF
DNA: TGTGCCAGCAGCCAAGATCCCGGGGGGAAGCAGTTCTTC

size: .
V: TRBV18
D: TRBD1
J: TRBJ1-6
CDR3: CASSPLGTGETRNSPLHF
DNA: TGTGCCAGCTCACCACTAGGAACAGGGGAGACGAGGAATTCACCCCTCCACTTT

size: few
V: TRBV25-1
D: TRBD1
J: TRBJ1-1
CDR3: CATSLGGGSGAFF
DNA: TGTGCCACCTCCCTCGGAGGGGGCTCGGGAGCTTTCTTT

size: few
V: TRBV5-4
D: TRBD1
J: TRBJ1-3
CDR3: CASSRDRGNTIYF
DNA: TGTGCCAGCAGCCGGGACAGGGGAAACACCATATATTTT

size: .
V: TRBV6-6
D: TRBD1
J: TRBJ2-1
CDR3: CASSSPGQGDNEQFF
DNA: TGTGCCAGCAGTTCCCCGGGACAGGGAGACAATGAGCAGTTCTTC

size: .
V: TRBV2
D: TRBD1
J: TRBJ1-3
CDR3: CASSSRTGSGTGGNTIYF
DNA: TGTGCCAGCAGTTCAAGAACGGGGTCCGGGACAGGGGGAAACACCATATATTTT

size: .
V: TRBV6-6
D: TRBD2
J: TRBJ2-1
CDR3: CASSNGLAGDNEQFF
DNA: TGTGCCAGCAGCAACGGACTAGCGGGGGACAATGAGCAGTTCTTC

size: once
V: TRBV19
D: TRBD2
J: TRBJ2-2
CDR3: CASREGSGGATGELFF
DNA: TGTGCCAGCAGAGAAGGGAGCGGGGGGGCGACCGGGGAGCTGTTTTTT

size: few
V: TRBV7-7
D: TRBD2
J: TRBJ2-5
CDR3: CASSPGLAGETQYF
DNA: TGTGCCAGCAGCCCAGGACTAGCCGGAGAGACCCAGTACTTC

size: .
V: TRBV2
D: TRBD2
J: TRBJ2-2
CDR3: CASSTGTSGTGELFF
DNA: TGTGCCAGCAGTACCGGGACTAGCGGCACCGGGGAGCTGTTTTTT

size: few
V: TRBV5-6
D: .
J: TRBJ1-1
CDR3: CASTRGSSTEAFF
DNA: TGTGCCAGCACTCGGGGGTCCAGCACTGAAGCTTTCTTT

size: .
V: TRBV28
D: .
J: TRBJ1-6
CDR3: CASSLRGVRPLHF
DNA: TGTGCCAGCAGTTTACGGGGGGTAAGGCCCCTCCACTTT

size: once
V: TRBV4-3
D: .
J: TRBJ1-1
CDR3: CASSQEQTRNTEAFF
DNA: TGCGCCAGCAGCCAAGAGCAAACACGAAACACTGAAGCTTTCTTT

size: .
V: TRBV10-3
D: TRBD1
J: TRBJ2-2
CDR3: CATETGLGNTGELFF
DNA: TGTGCCACCGAGACAGGGTTGGGTAACACCGGGGAGCTGTTTTTT

size: few
V: TRBV29-1
D: .
J: TRBJ2-2
CDR3: CSVKLTETGELFF
DNA: TGCAGCGTTAAATTGACGGAGACCGGGGAGCTGTTTTTT

size: once
V: TRBV4-1
D: TRBD1
J: TRBJ1-5
CDR3: CASSPGQVSNQPQHF
DNA: TGCGCCAGCAGCCCCGGACAGGTTAGCAATCAGCCCCAGCATTTT

size: .
V: TRBV6-5
D: TRBD1
J: TRBJ1-1
CDR3: CASSYSRDRLESEAFF
DNA: TGTGCCAGCAGTTACTCGCGGGACAGGCTAGAATCGGAAGCTTTCTTT

size: .
V: TRBV5-4
D: TRBD1
J: TRBJ2-7
CDR3: CASSYRDRGYEQYF
DNA: TGTGCCAGCAGCTACCGGGACAGGGGCTACGAGCAGTACTTC

size: .
V: TRBV5-4
D: TRBD2
J: TRBJ2-3
CDR3: CASSEGLAGAWGDTQYF
DNA: TGTGCCAGCAGCGAAGGACTAGCGGGGGCTTGGGGGGATACGCAGTATTTT

size: few
V: TRBV6-5
D: .
J: TRBJ2-7
CDR3: CASSYVTGRGYEQYF
DNA: TGTGCCAGCAGTTACGTGACAGGTCGAGGGTACGAGCAGTACTTC

size: .
V: TRBV28
D: .
J: TRBJ2-7
CDR3: CASSPPQRAYEQYF
DNA: TGTGCCAGCAGTCCCCCCCAGCGAGCCTACGAGCAGTACTTC

size: .
V: TRBV4-3
D: TRBD1
J: TRBJ1-3
CDR3: CASSQGTGSGNTIYF
DNA: TGCGCCAGCAGCCAAGGGACAGGCTCTGGAAACACCATATATTTT

size: .
V: TRBV19
D: .
J: TRBJ1-3
CDR3: CASSLNQGPYTIYF
DNA: TGTGCCAGTAGTTTGAACCAGGGGCCATACACCATATATTTT

size: .
V: TRBV2
D: TRBD1
J: TRBJ1-4
CDR3: CASSATGGKEKLFF
DNA: TGTGCCAGCAGTGCGACAGGGGGGAAGGAAAAACTGTTTTTT